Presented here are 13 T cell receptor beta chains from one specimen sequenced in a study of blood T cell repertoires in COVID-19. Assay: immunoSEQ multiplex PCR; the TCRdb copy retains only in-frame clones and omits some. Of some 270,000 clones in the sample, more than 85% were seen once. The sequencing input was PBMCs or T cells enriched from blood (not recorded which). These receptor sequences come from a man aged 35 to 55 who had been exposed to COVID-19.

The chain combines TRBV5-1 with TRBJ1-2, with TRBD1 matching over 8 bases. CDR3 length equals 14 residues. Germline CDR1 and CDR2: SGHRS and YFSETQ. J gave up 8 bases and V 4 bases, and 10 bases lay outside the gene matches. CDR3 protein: CASSVGQGSWGYTF. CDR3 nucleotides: TGCGCCAGCAGCGTCGGACAGGGAAGTTGGGGCTACACCTTC.

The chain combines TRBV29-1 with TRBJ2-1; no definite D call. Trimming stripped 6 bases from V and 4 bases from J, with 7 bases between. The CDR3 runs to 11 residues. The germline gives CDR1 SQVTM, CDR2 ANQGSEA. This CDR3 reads CSVPRYNEQFF. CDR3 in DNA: TGCAGCGTCCCCAGGTACAATGAGCAGTTCTTC.

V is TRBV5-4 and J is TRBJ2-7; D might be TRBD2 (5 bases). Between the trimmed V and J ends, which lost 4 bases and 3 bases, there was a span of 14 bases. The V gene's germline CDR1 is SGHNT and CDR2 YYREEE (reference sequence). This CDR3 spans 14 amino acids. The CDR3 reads CASSPVEAGYEQYF. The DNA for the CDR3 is TGTGCCAGCAGCCCCGTGGAGGCAGGCTACGAGCAGTACTTC.

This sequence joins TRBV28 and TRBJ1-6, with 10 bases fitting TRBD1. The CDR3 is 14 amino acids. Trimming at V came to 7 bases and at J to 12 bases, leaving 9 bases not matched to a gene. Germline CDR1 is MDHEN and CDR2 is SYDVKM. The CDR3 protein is CASTLGTGVGPLHF. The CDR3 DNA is TGTGCCAGCACCTTGGGGACAGGGGTCGGACCCCTCCACTTT.

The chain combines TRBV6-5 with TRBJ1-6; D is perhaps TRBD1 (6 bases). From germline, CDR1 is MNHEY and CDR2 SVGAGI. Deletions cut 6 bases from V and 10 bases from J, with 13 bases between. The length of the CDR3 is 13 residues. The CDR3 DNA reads TGTGCCAGCAGCGTACAGGGTGACTCACCCCTCCACTTT. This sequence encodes CASSVQGDSPLHF.

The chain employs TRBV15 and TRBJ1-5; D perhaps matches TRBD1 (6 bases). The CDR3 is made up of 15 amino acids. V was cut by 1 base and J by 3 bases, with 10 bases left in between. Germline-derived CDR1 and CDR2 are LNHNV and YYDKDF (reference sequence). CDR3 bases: TGTGCCACCAGCAGAGGTGGACAGTTCAATCAGCCCCAGCATTTT. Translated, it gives CATSRGGQFNQPQHF.

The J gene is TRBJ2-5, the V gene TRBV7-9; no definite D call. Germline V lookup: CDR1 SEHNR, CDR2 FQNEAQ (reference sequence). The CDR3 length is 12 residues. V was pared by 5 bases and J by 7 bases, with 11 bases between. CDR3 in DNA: TGTGCCAGCAGCCAGACGAGGTGGACCCAGTACTTC. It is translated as CASSQTRWTQYF.

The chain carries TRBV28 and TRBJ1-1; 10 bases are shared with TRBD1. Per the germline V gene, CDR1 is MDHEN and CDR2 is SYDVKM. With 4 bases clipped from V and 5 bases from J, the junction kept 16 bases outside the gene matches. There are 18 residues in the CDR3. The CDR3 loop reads CASSSRRQGALGGTEAFF. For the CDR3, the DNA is TGTGCCAGCAGTTCCCGCAGACAGGGGGCCCTCGGAGGGACTGAAGCTTTCTTT.

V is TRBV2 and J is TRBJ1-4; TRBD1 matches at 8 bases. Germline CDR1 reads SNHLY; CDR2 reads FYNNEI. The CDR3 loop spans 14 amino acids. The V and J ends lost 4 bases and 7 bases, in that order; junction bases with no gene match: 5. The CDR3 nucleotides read TGTGCCAGCAGTGGCCAGGGGGCGGCTGAAAAACTGTTTTTT. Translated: CASSGQGAAEKLFF. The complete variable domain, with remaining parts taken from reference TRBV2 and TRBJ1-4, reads EPEVTQTPSHQVTQMGQEVILRCVPISNHLYFYWYRQILGQKVEFLVSFYNNEISEKSEIFDDQFSVERPDGSNFTLKIRSTKLEDSAMYFCASSGQGAAEKLFFGSGTQLSVL.

CDR3 protein: CASSLGDRISTDTQYF. As DNA, the CDR3 is TGTGCCAGCAGCTTAGGTGACAGAATTAGCACAGATACGCAGTATTTT. This chain connects TRBV11-3 to TRBJ2-3; perhaps TRBD1 as D (5 bases). CDR1 and CDR2 (germline): SGHNT, YENEEA. V was trimmed by 1 base and J by 0 bases, leaving 11 bases between them. CDR3 length: 16 residues.

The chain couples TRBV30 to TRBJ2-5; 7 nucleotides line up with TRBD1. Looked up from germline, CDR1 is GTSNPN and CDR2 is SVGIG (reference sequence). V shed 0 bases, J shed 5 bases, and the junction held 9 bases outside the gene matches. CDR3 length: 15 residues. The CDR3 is CAWSVEGAGRETQYF. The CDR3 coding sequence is TGTGCCTGGAGTGTAGAGGGGGCAGGAAGGGAGACCCAGTACTTC.

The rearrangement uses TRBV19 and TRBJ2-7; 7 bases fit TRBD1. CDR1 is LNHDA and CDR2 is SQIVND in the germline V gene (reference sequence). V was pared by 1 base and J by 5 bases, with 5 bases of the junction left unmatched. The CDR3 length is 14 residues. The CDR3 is CASSIGRGNDEQYF. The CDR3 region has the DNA TGTGCCAGTAGTATAGGCAGGGGGAACGACGAGCAGTACTTC. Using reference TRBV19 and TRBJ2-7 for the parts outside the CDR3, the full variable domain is DGGITQSPKYLFRKEGQNVTLSCEQNLNHDAMYWYRQDPGQGLRLIYYSQIVNDFQKGDIAEGYSVSREKKESFPLTVTSAQKNPTAFYLCASSIGRGNDEQYFGPGTRLTVT.

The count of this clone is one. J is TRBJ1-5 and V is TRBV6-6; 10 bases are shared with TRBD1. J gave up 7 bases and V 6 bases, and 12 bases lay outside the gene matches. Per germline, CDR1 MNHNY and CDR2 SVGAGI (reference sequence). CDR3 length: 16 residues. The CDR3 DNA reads TGTGCCAGCAGCACGGGACAGGGGTCTAATCAGCAGCCCCAGCATTTT. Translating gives CASSTGQGSNQQPQHF.